The 4 T cell receptor beta chains reported below all come from one sample, sequenced in a study of blood T cell repertoires in COVID-19. Clones were read by immunoSEQ multiplex PCR, and TCRdb kept only the in-frame ones, dropping some. Here the sample spans some 90,000 clones, about 89% being singletons. The source material was peripheral blood. The receptors were sampled from a woman aged 45-65 years in a cohort sampled during active COVID-19.

This clone has only one observation. The rearrangement joins TRBV12-3 or TRBV12-4 to TRBJ1-2, with D perhaps matching TRBD1 (5 bases). V was shortened by 7 bases and J by 4 bases, with 13 bases between the two germline ends. CDR3 length: 13 amino acids. The CDR3 is CASTIGGGYGYTF. DNA for the CDR3: TGTGCCAGCACCATCGGGGGGGGCTATGGCTACACCTTC.

In DNA, the CDR3 is TGTGCCAGCAGCCGGGGGACTTTGGGCTACACCTTC. Its protein is CASSRGTLGYTF. The chain employs TRBV7-9 and TRBJ1-2; the D gene is possibly TRBD1 (5 bases). V lost 5 bases to trimming and J lost 8 bases, with 12 bases between them. In germline, CDR1 is SEHNR, CDR2 FQNEAQ (reference sequence). CDR3 length: 12 amino acids. Based on the CDR3 plus reference TRBV7-9 and TRBJ1-2, the full variable domain is DTGVSQNPRHKITKRGQNVTFRCDPISEHNRLYWYRQTLGQGPEFLTYFQNEAQLEKSRLLSDRFSAERPKGSFSTLEIQRTEQGDSAMYLCASSRGTLGYTFGSGTRLTVV.

The chain combines TRBV3-1 (or the pseudogene TRBV3-2) with TRBJ1-2, with 8 bases aligning to TRBD1. From germline, CDR1 is LGHDT and CDR2 YNNKEL (reference sequence). V lost 3 bases to trimming and J lost 5 bases; unmatched junction nucleotides: 5. This CDR3 spans 14 amino acids. CDR3 nucleotides: TGTGCCAGCAGCCACACAGGGGGTGGGTATGGCTACACCTTC. Protein product: CASSHTGGGYGYTF.

The chain is built from TRBV6-5 and TRBJ1-1; tentatively, D is TRBD1 (5 bases). Germline lookup yields CDR1 MNHEY and CDR2 SVGAGI. Trimming pared 2 bases from V and 1 base from J, leaving 8 bases between. This CDR3 comprises 14 residues. DNA of the CDR3: TGTGCCAGCAGTTACAAGGGGAAGAACACTGAAGCTTTCTTT. Its translation is CASSYKGKNTEAFF.